This TCR beta chain originates from a study of blood T cell repertoires in COVID-19. Per the study methods: Quantification of nucleated cells was approximated via reference gene primer amplification. TCRdb keeps only in-frame clones here, not all; method: immunoSEQ multiplex PCR. From that table come the V and J calls and clone size; the DNA was used to work out D and trimming. Of over 150,000 clones detected, more than 75% appear once; the ten largest clones hold approximately 4.6%. The CDR3 is made up of 12 amino acids. Trimming cost V 4 bases and J 3 bases, with 5 bases left between them. The rearrangement joins TRBV5-3 to TRBJ1-5; D is uncertain. TRBV5-3 is an ORF, with its function uncertain. This TCR derives from a man between 18 and 35 years old with COVID-19, enrolled during active disease. Material for sequencing was peripheral blood. The CDR3 sequence: CARSPSNQPQHF. The CDR3 bases are TGTGCCAGAAGCCCCTCCAATCAGCCCCAGCATTTT.